This T cell receptor beta chain was recovered during a study of breast tumors, draining lymph nodes, adjacent tissues. Broader study findings: Data only fit, rather than demonstrated, lymph node origin of most tumor T cells. Compared with lymph nodes, tumors were less diverse; compared with nontumor tissue, more.

One entry per CDR3 protein results from TCRdb running MiXCR on the multiplex PCR reads. In the table there are tens of thousands of distinct CDR3 sequences, approximately 63% of which are singletons. Comment on this clonotype: Its matching antigen is unknown.

Germline V gene data show CDR1 as MNHEY and CDR2 as SVGAGI. The V segment lost 10 bases and the J segment 6 bases; nucleotides outside the gene matches: 2. The CDR3 has 11 amino acids. Sequenced sample: breast tumor tissue. The TCR was taken from a female donor with breast cancer. Some clones in this sample may be carry-over from other donors' samples. The chain uses TRBV6-5 and TRBJ2-2; 7 bases agree with TRBD1. The CDR3 nucleotides read TGTGCCATCGGACAGGCCGGGGAGCTGTTTTTT. Translation: CAIGQAGELFF.